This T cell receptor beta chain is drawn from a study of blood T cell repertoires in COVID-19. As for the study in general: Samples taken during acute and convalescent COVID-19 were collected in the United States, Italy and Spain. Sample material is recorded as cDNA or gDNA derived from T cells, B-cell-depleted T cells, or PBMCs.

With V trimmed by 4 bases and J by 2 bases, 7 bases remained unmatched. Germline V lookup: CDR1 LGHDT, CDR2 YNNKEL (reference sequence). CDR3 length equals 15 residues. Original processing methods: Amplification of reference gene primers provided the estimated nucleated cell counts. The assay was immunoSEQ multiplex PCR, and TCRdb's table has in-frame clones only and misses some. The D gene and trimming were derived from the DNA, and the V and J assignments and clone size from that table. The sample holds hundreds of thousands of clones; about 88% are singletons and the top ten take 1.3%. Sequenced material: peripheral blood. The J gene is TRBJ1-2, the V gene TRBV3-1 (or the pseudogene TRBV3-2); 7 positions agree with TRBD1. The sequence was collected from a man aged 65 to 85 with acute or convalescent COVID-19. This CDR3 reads CASSLGLQGNYGYTF. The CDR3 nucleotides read TGTGCCAGCAGCCTGGGCCTACAGGGGAACTATGGCTACACCTTC.